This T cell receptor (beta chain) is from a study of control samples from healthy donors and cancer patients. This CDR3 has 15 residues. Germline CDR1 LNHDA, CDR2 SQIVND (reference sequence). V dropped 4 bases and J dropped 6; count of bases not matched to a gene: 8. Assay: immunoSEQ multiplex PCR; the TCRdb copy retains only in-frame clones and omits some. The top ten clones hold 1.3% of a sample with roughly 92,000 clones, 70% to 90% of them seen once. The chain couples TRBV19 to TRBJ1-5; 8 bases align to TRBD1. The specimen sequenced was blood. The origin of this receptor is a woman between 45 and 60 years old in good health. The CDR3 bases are TGTGCCAGTAGTAAAGGCAGGGGGCAGGGTCAGCCCCAGCATTTT. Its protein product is CASSKGRGQGQPQHF.